One sample yielded the 5 T cell receptor beta chains listed below, sequenced in a study of control samples from healthy donors and cancer patients. The repertoire was sequenced with immunoSEQ multiplex PCR; TCRdb's copy has only in-frame clones and lacks some. The sample carries some 150,000 clones, 91% recorded once. The material sequenced was blood. These receptors all stem from a man aged 18 to 29 in good health.

This clone has just one count. The rearrangement uses TRBV18 and TRBJ1-3; a weak D match, TRBD1 (6 bases). This CDR3 spans 14 amino acids. The germline V gene encodes CDR1 KGHSH and CDR2 LQKENI. V was pared by 3 bases and J by 1 base, with 7 bases between. The CDR3 loop reads CASSPGASGNTIYF. For the CDR3, the DNA is TGTGCCAGCTCACCGGGGGCATCTGGAAACACCATATATTTT.

This chain connects TRBV7-9 to TRBJ2-3; D might be TRBD2 (5 bases). The CDR3 covers 15 residues. The V gene lost 4 bases and the J gene lost 6 bases, with 17 bases spanning the gap. The V gene's germline CDR1 is SEHNR and CDR2 FQNEAQ (reference sequence). CDR3 in DNA: TGTGCCAGCAGCTCGGGATTGGAAGGTTGGGATACGCAGTATTTT. Protein product: CASSSGLEGWDTQYF. The full variable domain, completed using reference TRBV7-9 and TRBJ2-3, is DTGVSQNPRHKITKRGQNVTFRCDPISEHNRLYWYRQTLGQGPEFLTYFQNEAQLEKSRLLSDRFSAERPKGSFSTLEIQRTEQGDSAMYLCASSSGLEGWDTQYFGPGTRLTVL.

This chain uses TRBV2 with TRBJ1-3, with D maybe TRBD1 (6 bases). The CDR3 sequence is 16 residues long. V shed 1 base and J shed 4 bases, with 14 bases lying between them. Germline V gives CDR1 SNHLY, CDR2 FYNNEI. The CDR3 here is CASSEGNRVAGNTIYF. Here the CDR3 DNA reads TGTGCCAGCAGTGAAGGGAACAGGGTCGCCGGAAACACCATATATTTT.

This chain links TRBV3-1 (or the pseudogene TRBV3-2) with TRBJ2-7, with D tentatively TRBD1 (6 bases). Germline CDR1 reads LGHDT; CDR2 reads YNNKEL (reference sequence). The V end lost 5 bases, the J end lost 2 bases, and 13 bases lay between the germline ends. The CDR3 covers 14 residues. The CDR3 DNA is TGTGCCAGCAGCGTGCGCGGACAGACCTACGAGCAGTACTTC. It encodes CASSVRGQTYEQYF.

This clone appeared a few times. CDR3 DNA sequence: TGTGCCAGCAGCCTTTCTGGTTGGGGGTTTGAGCAGTACTTC. Translating gives CASSLSGWGFEQYF. The V and J genes are TRBV9 and TRBJ2-7; D is perhaps TRBD1 or TRBD2 (5 bases each). The CDR3 extends over 14 amino acids. Trimming removed 4 bases at V and 7 bases at J, with 18 bases between. CDR1 and CDR2 from the germline V gene are SGDLS and YYNGEE.